This entry lists 19 T cell receptor beta chains sequenced from one sample in a study of shared clonotypes between healthy human individuals. Repertoires were generated with immunoSEQ multiplex PCR, while TCRdb's copy carries only in-frame clones and drops some. The sample consists of fewer than 1.6 million clones, roughly 98.5% of them appearing once. Sample: naive CD4+ T cells sorted from blood. Documented subset: CD45RA+ positively selected. These receptors were taken from a young man in good health.

J is TRBJ2-7 and V is TRBV5-1, with D perhaps matching TRBD1 (7 bases). The V gene lost 0 bases and the J gene lost 13 bases, with 17 bases spanning the gap. The CDR3 has 13 residues. Germline assignment: CDR1 SGHRS and CDR2 YFSETQ. The CDR3 nucleotides are TGCGCCAGCAGCTTGGGGCTGGCGGGACAGCCCTACTTC. The encoded protein is CASSLGLAGQPYF.

The chain couples TRBV27 to TRBJ2-2; D is undetermined. CDR3 length: 15 amino acids. V lost 0 bases, J lost 5 bases, and 10 bases lay in between. Germline V lookup: CDR1 MNHEY, CDR2 SMNVEV (reference sequence). The CDR3 sequence is CASSLSMLGTGELFF. CDR3 in DNA: TGTGCCAGCAGTTTATCGATGCTTGGAACCGGGGAGCTGTTTTTT.

The CDR3 DNA reads as TGTGCCAGCAGGATCGAGGGATGGGGTAGCAATCAGCCCCAGCATTTT. This sequence encodes CASRIEGWGSNQPQHF. This chain joins TRBV28 and TRBJ1-5; no clear D gene. The CDR3 is made up of 16 amino acids. Trimming removed 6 bases from V and 0 bases from J, with 15 bases in between. Per germline, CDR1 MDHEN and CDR2 SYDVKM.

The DNA of the CDR3 is TGTGCCAGCAGTTATCTGAACGAGCAGTACTTC. Amino acid sequence: CASSYLNEQYF. The chain is built from TRBV6-6 and TRBJ2-7; no reliable D call. This CDR3 region has 11 residues. Germline-derived CDR1 and CDR2 are MNHNY and SVGAGI (reference sequence). The ends were cut back, 3 bases at V and 5 bases at J, with 5 bases in the middle.

This chain links TRBV7-9 with TRBJ2-7; TRBD2 is a possible D gene (6 bases). The CDR3 length is 15 residues. V was shortened by 5 bases and J by 2 bases, with 16 bases between the two germline ends. Germline V CDR1 and CDR2: SEHNR, FQNEAQ (reference sequence). As DNA, the CDR3 is TGTGCCAGCAGCCCCCGGGAGCTTCGTGCCTACGAGCAGTACTTC. Protein sequence: CASSPRELRAYEQYF.

The rearrangement links TRBV6-5 to TRBJ1-4, with D hard to call. There are 15 residues in the CDR3. V was trimmed by 6 bases and J by 3 bases, leaving 14 bases between them. Per the germline V gene, CDR1 is MNHEY and CDR2 is SVGAGI. The DNA for the CDR3 is TGTGCCAGCAGCCTGCGGAGGCGGCCTAATGAAAAACTGTTTTTT. Residues: CASSLRRRPNEKLFF.

This chain links TRBV11-2 with TRBJ2-7; 7 nucleotides align to TRBD2. CDR3 length: 14 amino acids. CDR1 is SGHAT, CDR2 FQNNGV, per germline. J lost 3 bases, V lost 6 bases, and 8 bases had no gene match. The CDR3 DNA reads as TGTGCCAGCAGTCGTACTAGCGCCAACTACGAGCAGTACTTC. Translating gives CASSRTSANYEQYF.

The V and J genes are TRBV28 and TRBJ1-1; maybe TRBD1 (6 bases). The CDR3 is 18 amino acids. Per germline, CDR1 MDHEN and CDR2 SYDVKM. The ends were cut back, 2 bases at V and 1 base at J, with 20 bases in the middle. For the CDR3, the DNA is TGTGCCAGCAGTTTACCGTCGTCGGGGGGCGCGGGGAACACTGAAGCTTTCTTT. The encoded protein is CASSLPSSGGAGNTEAFF.

This sequence joins TRBV11-2 and TRBJ2-1; 8 bases align to TRBD2. Germline V lookup: CDR1 SGHAT, CDR2 FQNNGV. The CDR3 runs to 15 residues. Trimming cost V 2 bases and J 2 bases; bases outside gene matches: 2. CDR3 residues: CASSLSGGPYNEQFF. The CDR3 coding sequence is TGTGCCAGCAGCTTATCGGGAGGGCCCTACAATGAGCAGTTCTTC.

This rearrangement joins TRBV5-1 to TRBJ1-2, with 9 bases identical to TRBD1. The V and J ends lost 4 bases and 3 bases, in that order; junction bases with no gene match: 7. This CDR3 is built from 15 residues. Germline assignment: CDR1 SGHRS and CDR2 YFSETQ. The CDR3 DNA reads as TGCGCCAGCAGCAACTACAGGGGGCTTGACTATGGCTACACCTTC. Its translation is CASSNYRGLDYGYTF.

The CDR3 reads CASSLRPALDGNTIYF. The DNA for the CDR3 is TGTGCCAGCAGTTTAAGACCTGCACTTGACGGAAACACCATATATTTT. This chain uses TRBV28 with TRBJ1-3, with D unclear. Germline V gene lookup returns CDR1 MDHEN and CDR2 SYDVKM. The germline V and J ends were trimmed by 2 bases and 4 bases, with 15 bases remaining between them. The CDR3 loop spans 16 amino acids.

This sequence joins TRBV5-4 and TRBJ2-1, with D possibly being TRBD1 or TRBD2 (5 bases each). Trimming cost V 1 base and J 0 bases, with 8 bases left between them. The length of the CDR3 is 15 residues. Germline V gives CDR1 SGHNT, CDR2 YYREEE (reference sequence). The CDR3 region has the DNA TGTGCCAGCAGCTTGAATGGGGGCTCCTACAATGAGCAGTTCTTC. Translation: CASSLNGGSYNEQFF.

The CDR3 bases are TGCAGCGTGGATGACAGGGACCTCTACAATGAGCAGTTCTTC. Amino acid sequence: CSVDDRDLYNEQFF. The J gene is TRBJ2-1, the V gene TRBV29-1; 7 nucleotides line up with TRBD1. CDR1 is SQVTM, CDR2 ANQGSEA, per germline. This CDR3 spans 14 amino acids. Unmatched junction bases numbered 8, after V lost 6 bases and J lost 3 bases.

Comments on this clone: One end of the junction does not line up with germline, which may come from a read error. The chain is built from TRBV10-2 and TRBJ2-7; TRBD2 is a possible D gene (6 bases). This CDR3 is 11 amino acids long. Germline-derived CDR1 and CDR2 are WSHSY and SAAADI. The CDR3, as DNA: TGCGCCAGCAGTGAGTCGGGGCTAGGGAGGTTC. This translates into CASSESGLGRF.

CDR3 DNA sequence: TGTGCCAGCAGTGAGGAGAAAGAGACCCAGTACTTC. This encodes CASSEEKETQYF. The V and J genes are TRBV2 and TRBJ2-5; D uncertain. V was shortened by 3 bases and J by 3 bases, with 5 bases between the two germline ends. CDR3 size: 12 residues. Germline CDR1 reads SNHLY; CDR2 reads FYNNEI.

The chain carries TRBV5-5 and TRBJ2-7, with 7 nucleotides matching TRBD1. Germline CDR1 is SGHKS and CDR2 is YYEKEE (reference sequence). The CDR3 loop spans 11 amino acids. Trimming at V came to 4 bases and at J to 5 bases, leaving 0 bases not matched to a gene. The CDR3 here is CASSGQDEQYF. For the CDR3, the DNA is TGTGCCAGCAGCGGACAGGACGAGCAGTACTTC.

The rearrangement joins TRBV2 to TRBJ2-2; 8 bases are a match to TRBD2. After removal of 7 bases from V and 3 bases from J, the junction contained 10 bases not matched to a gene. This CDR3 region has 16 residues. Germline V gives CDR1 SNHLY, CDR2 FYNNEI. For the CDR3, the DNA is TGTGCCAGCACCCGAGAGCTAGCGGGTCACACCGGGGAGCTGTTTTTT. This encodes CASTRELAGHTGELFF.

The chain joins TRBV10-3 to TRBJ1-2; TRBD1 matches at 8 bases. The CDR3 sequence is 16 residues long. Germline trimming cut 6 bases from V and 0 bases from J; bases unmatched to any gene: 9. In germline, CDR1 is ENHRY, CDR2 SYGVKD. As DNA, the CDR3 is TGTGCCATCAGGCAGGGGGCGGATGCTTCTAACTATGGCTACACCTTC. Protein sequence: CAIRQGADASNYGYTF.

V is TRBV5-5 and J is TRBJ2-5; D call uncertain. Trimming removed 0 bases at V and 5 bases at J, with 11 bases between. The CDR3 spans 14 residues. Per the germline V gene, CDR1 is SGHKS and CDR2 is YYEKEE (reference sequence). This chain's CDR3 is CASSLGLPGETQYF. The DNA for the CDR3 is TGTGCCAGCAGCTTGGGGCTCCCCGGGGAGACCCAGTACTTC.